These T cell receptor beta chains were read from a single sample in a study of blood T cell repertoires in COVID-19. Clones were sequenced by immunoSEQ multiplex PCR, and TCRdb holds only the in-frame ones, with some missing. Of nearly 200,000 clones listed, around four fifths are singletons. The specimen was peripheral blood. These receptors all stem from a man between 60 and 70 years old with COVID-19, enrolled during active disease. The CDR3 runs from the conserved cysteine through the conserved F or W. Each record gives: clone size, V gene, J gene, D gene, CDR3 DNA, CDR3 protein. D genes are given only for firm matches. Expanded clones get a size class; other rows say once, few or many, or leave the size out.

NA,TRBV10-3,TRBJ2-7,TRBD2,TGTGCCATCAGTGAGGCGACTAGCGGGAGACGCTACGAGCAGTACTTC,CAISEATSGRRYEQYF
NA,TRBV30,TRBJ1-6,TRBD1,TGTGCCTGGAGTACGACAGGGAGGTATTCACCCCTCCACTTT,CAWSTTGRYSPLHF
once,TRBV3-1/TRBV3-2,TRBJ2-1,TRBD1,TGTGCCAGCAGCGTGGGGACAGGGGGCAATGAGCAGTTCTTC,CASSVGTGGNEQFF
NA,TRBV5-1,TRBJ1-2,TRBD1,TGCGCCAGCAGCGTGGACAGGGGATGGGACTATGGCTACACCTTC,CASSVDRGWDYGYTF
NA,TRBV15,TRBJ2-1,NA,TGTGCCACCAGCATGGTTAGCAATGAGCAGTTCTTC,CATSMVSNEQFF
NA,TRBV30,TRBJ2-3,NA,TGTGCCTGGAGTGTAGGGGGAAGCACAGATACGCAGTATTTT,CAWSVGGSTDTQYF
NA,TRBV6-5,TRBJ1-2,TRBD1,TGTGCCAGCAATCCGGGGACAGGGGGTAACTATGGCTACACCTTC,CASNPGTGGNYGYTF
NA,TRBV18,TRBJ1-2,NA,TGTGCCAGCTCACCGTTCGAAAGGGGAGGTGGCTACACCTTC,CASSPFERGGGYTF
NA,TRBV3-1/TRBV3-2,TRBJ1-1,NA,TGTGCCAGCAGCACGGTGTCGAGCACTGAAGCTTTCTTT,CASSTVSSTEAFF
NA,TRBV28,TRBJ1-1,NA,TGTGCCAGCAGTTCGGTCAGGGAAAAAGCTTTCTTT,CASSSVREKAFF
NA,TRBV6-5,TRBJ1-1,NA,TGTGCCAGCAGTTCCGCCCCAGCTGAAGCTTTCTTT,CASSSAPAEAFF
NA,TRBV5-8,TRBJ1-4,TRBD1,TGTGCCAGCAGCCCAAGCAGGGGGAGCTCGGAAAAACTGTTTTTT,CASSPSRGSSEKLFF
NA,TRBV7-8,TRBJ2-7,NA,TGTGCCAGCAGCTTAGCTCCGGGTCTTACCTACGAGCAGTACTTC,CASSLAPGLTYEQYF
NA,TRBV29-1,TRBJ1-1,NA,TGCAGCGTTGAAGATTATTTACAACAAAAAGCTTTCTTT,CSVEDYLQQKAFF
NA,TRBV27,TRBJ1-3,NA,TGTGCCAGCAGTTTGAAGCGAGGTGACACCATATATTTT,CASSLKRGDTIYF
NA,TRBV10-3,TRBJ1-4,NA,TGTGCCATCAGTGAGTCCCGGGAGACTAATGAAAAACTGTTTTTT,CAISESRETNEKLFF
NA,TRBV6-1,TRBJ2-7,NA,TGTGCCAGCAGTGAAGCATCAGGGGCCTACGAGCAGTACTTC,CASSEASGAYEQYF
NA,TRBV5-1,TRBJ1-4,TRBD1,TGCGCCAGCAGCCCCGGGACAGGGGCAGAGGAAAAACTGTTTTTT,CASSPGTGAEEKLFF
NA,TRBV18,TRBJ2-1,TRBD2,TGTGCCAGCTCACCAGGGACTAGCGGGAGCGGCAATGAGCAGTTCTTC,CASSPGTSGSGNEQFF
NA,TRBV7-9,TRBJ1-2,NA,TGTGCCAGCAGCTCACAAAACAGTGCTAACTATGGCTACACCTTC,CASSSQNSANYGYTF
NA,TRBV27,TRBJ1-2,TRBD1,TGTGCCAGCAGCCCCAGGGTCAGGGGGCTATTGTATGGCTACACCTTC,CASSPRVRGLLYGYTF
NA,TRBV28,TRBJ1-2,TRBD1,TGTGCCAGCAGGCAACAGGGGCCAACTAACTATGGCTACACCTTC,CASRQQGPTNYGYTF
NA,TRBV27,TRBJ1-2,TRBD1,TGTGCCAGCAGTTTATCCGGACAGGGCCACTATGGCTACACCTTC,CASSLSGQGHYGYTF
few,TRBV6-6,TRBJ1-3,TRBD1,TGTGCCAGCAGTTACCCGGACAGGTCACTTGGAAACACCATATATTTT,CASSYPDRSLGNTIYF
once,TRBV16,TRBJ2-5,NA,TGTGCCAGCAGCGTCCTCAGGGGACAAGAGACCCAGTACTTC,CASSVLRGQETQYF
NA,TRBV28,TRBJ1-5,NA,TGTGCCAGCAGTTTCGGTAGCAATCAGCCCCAGCATTTT,CASSFGSNQPQHF
NA,TRBV11-2,TRBJ1-1,NA,TGTGCCAGCAGCCCCCTTGGGTTGACTGCTTTCTTT,CASSPLGLTAFF
NA,TRBV19,TRBJ1-2,NA,TGTGCCAGTAGCGGACAGCCCCATAACTATGGCTACACCTTC,CASSGQPHNYGYTF
few,TRBV28,TRBJ2-1,NA,TGTGCCAGCAGTCAGACGGGATTGAATGAGCAGTTCTTC,CASSQTGLNEQFF
NA,TRBV5-8,TRBJ1-6,NA,TGTGCCAGCAGCTTGGCCGTCGGGAGTTATTCACCCCTCCACTTT,CASSLAVGSYSPLHF
NA,TRBV5-3,TRBJ2-7,TRBD1,TGTGCCAGAAGCTCACAGGGGCTCATTTCCTACGAGCAGTACTTC,CARSSQGLISYEQYF
few,TRBV19,TRBJ2-7,TRBD1,TGTGCCAGTAGTATAGGGACAGGGGCCTTCTACGAGCAGTACTTC,CASSIGTGAFYEQYF
few,TRBV7-9,TRBJ1-1,TRBD1,TGTGCCAGCAGCCCGGGACGGGACAGGGGCCCTGAAGCTTTCTTT,CASSPGRDRGPEAFF
once,TRBV6-4,TRBJ1-1,TRBD1,TGTGCCAGCAGAGCCGAGGGACAGCTGAACACTGAAGCTTTCTTT,CASRAEGQLNTEAFF
NA,TRBV10-3,TRBJ1-4,NA,TGTGCCATCAGTGACAGGGCTAGTGATAATGAAAAACTGTTTTTT,CAISDRASDNEKLFF
NA,TRBV12-3/TRBV12-4,TRBJ1-1,NA,TGTGCCAGCAGTCTCGGACAGAACACTGAAGCTTTCTTT,CASSLGQNTEAFF
NA,TRBV3-1/TRBV3-2,TRBJ2-5,TRBD1,TGTGCCAGCAGCGTGGACAGGGGGAGCCAAGAGACCCAGTACTTC,CASSVDRGSQETQYF
NA,TRBV28,TRBJ2-3,TRBD2,TGTGCCAGTCTTAGCGGGAGAATATATACGCAGTATTTT,CASLSGRIYTQYF
NA,TRBV30,TRBJ2-7,NA,TGTGCCTGGGGGACCGGGGAATCCCCCTACGAGCAGTACTTC,CAWGTGESPYEQYF